The clone carrying this T cell receptor (beta chain) was picked up many times. Time point reported: newly diagnosed GD, antithyroid drugs for less than 3 months. PBMC-derived RNA was used for the TCR library. Diagnosing Graves' disease relied on the American Thyroid Association guidelines. Patients came through an endocrinology department, and that department was in Xi'an, China. The entry originates in a study of regulatory T cells in long-lasting Graves disease. To make TCR beta libraries, researchers used iRepertoire HTBI primers and Arm-PCR of CDR3 regions. TCRdb fed the multiplex PCR reads into MiXCR, producing one record per CDR3 protein. The sample has a few hundred thousand distinct CDR3 sequences; roughly a fifth are singletons. The same sample was also used in a study of T cells in Graves' hyperthyroidism and ophthalmopathy. According to that study: Absence of ophthalmopathy progression within 18 months defined stable Graves' hyperthyroidism. Clinical symptoms, serum thyroxine and TRAb, thyroid ultrasound and orbital computed tomography together formed the diagnostic basis.

The source of this sequence is a woman in her twenties or thirties with Graves disease. Material: peripheral blood mononuclear cells (PBMCs), obtained at new diagnosis, from a patient treated with antithyroid drugs.

The CDR3 bases are TGTGCCAGTGGTGCGAGACAGGGGGCGGAAAGGATTGAAGCTTTCTTT. It codes for CASGARQGAERIEAFF. V and J are TRBV19 and TRBJ1-1; 10 bases align to TRBD1. Germline values: CDR1 LNHDA, CDR2 SQIVND (reference sequence). The J segment lost 7 bases and the V segment lost 8 bases, leaving 16 bases of the junction unmatched. CDR3 length: 16 amino acids.